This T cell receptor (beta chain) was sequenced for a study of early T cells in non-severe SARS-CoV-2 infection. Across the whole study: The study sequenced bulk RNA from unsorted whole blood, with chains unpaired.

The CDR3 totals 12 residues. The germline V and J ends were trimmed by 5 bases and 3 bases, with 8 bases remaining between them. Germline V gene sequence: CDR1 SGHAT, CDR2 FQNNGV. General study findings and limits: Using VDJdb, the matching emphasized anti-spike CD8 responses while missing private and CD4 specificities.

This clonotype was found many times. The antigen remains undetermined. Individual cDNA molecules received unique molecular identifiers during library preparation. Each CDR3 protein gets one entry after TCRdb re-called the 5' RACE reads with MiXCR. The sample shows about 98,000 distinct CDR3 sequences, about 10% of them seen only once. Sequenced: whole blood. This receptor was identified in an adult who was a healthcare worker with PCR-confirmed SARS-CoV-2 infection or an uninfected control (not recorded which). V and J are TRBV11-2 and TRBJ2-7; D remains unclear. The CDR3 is CASSRSGYEQYF. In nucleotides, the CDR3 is TGTGCCAGCAGCCGGTCGGGCTACGAGCAGTACTTC.